These T cell receptor beta chains were read from a single sample in a study of regulatory T cells in long-lasting Graves disease. Via MiXCR, TCRdb re-called the multiplex PCR reads, giving one row per CDR3 protein. The sample includes about 370,000 distinct CDR3 sequences, roughly 15% of them seen just once. The specimen comprised peripheral blood mononuclear cells (PBMCs), sampled at new diagnosis, from a patient treated with antithyroid drugs. The receptors stem from a female donor with Graves disease. Both conserved end residues are trimmed from each CDR3. The order of the fields is CDR3 length, J gene, V gene, CDR3 protein.

cdr3_length: 11
j_call: TRBJ1-6
v_call: TRBV7-9
cdr3_aa: ASSSSGDSPLH

cdr3_length: 13
j_call: TRBJ1-5
v_call: TRBV19
cdr3_aa: ASSITGVRNQPQH

cdr3_length: 12
j_call: TRBJ2-7
v_call: TRBV7-2
cdr3_aa: ASSLEAGDKEQY

cdr3_length: 14
j_call: TRBJ1-2
v_call: TRBV5-1
cdr3_aa: ASSSKQQGTNYGYT

cdr3_length: 15
j_call: TRBJ1-1
v_call: TRBV12-3/TRBV12-4
cdr3_aa: ASSSGQGRVGGTEAF

cdr3_length: 12
j_call: TRBJ1-2
v_call: TRBV24-1
cdr3_aa: ATSAPGHEYGYT

cdr3_length: 9
j_call: TRBJ1-2
v_call: TRBV5-4
cdr3_aa: ASSLDRALT

cdr3_length: 13
j_call: TRBJ1-6
v_call: TRBV7-2
cdr3_aa: ASSPPGGLGSPLH

cdr3_length: 14
j_call: TRBJ2-7
v_call: TRBV20-1
cdr3_aa: SARGGGRPGAYEQY

cdr3_length: 10
j_call: TRBJ1-2
v_call: TRBV20-1
cdr3_aa: SARDFGEGYT

cdr3_length: 13
j_call: TRBJ2-1
v_call: TRBV7-2
cdr3_aa: ASSLNWGSDNEQF

cdr3_length: 13
j_call: TRBJ2-3
v_call: TRBV7-9
cdr3_aa: ASSLAQQGWDTQY

cdr3_length: 15
j_call: TRBJ2-7
v_call: TRBV6-1
cdr3_aa: ASRGQGAEQKPYEQY

cdr3_length: 16
j_call: TRBJ2-6
v_call: TRBV28
cdr3_aa: ASSLLGTGETGANVLT

cdr3_length: 14
j_call: TRBJ2-1
v_call: TRBV11-2
cdr3_aa: ASILNRLAGYNEQF

cdr3_length: 13
j_call: TRBJ1-4
v_call: TRBV7-7
cdr3_aa: ASSYSTSLGEKLF

cdr3_length: 11
j_call: TRBJ1-1
v_call: TRBV29-1
cdr3_aa: SVGTGGNTEAF

cdr3_length: 13
j_call: TRBJ2-7
v_call: TRBV20-1
cdr3_aa: SARDGGRAIYEQY

cdr3_length: 13
j_call: TRBJ2-1
v_call: TRBV20-1
cdr3_aa: SARGGSGTYNEQF

cdr3_length: 11
j_call: TRBJ1-2
v_call: TRBV30
cdr3_aa: AWSGTGYYGYT

cdr3_length: 13
j_call: TRBJ1-1
v_call: TRBV27
cdr3_aa: ASKLGDRMNTEAF